Listed here is a single T cell receptor (beta chain). Its antigen is unidentified. Clones were sequenced by immunoSEQ multiplex PCR, and TCRdb holds only the in-frame ones, with some missing. The profile covers 120,000 to 150,000 clones, with over 85% appearing a single time and under 2% taken by the ten largest. This entry belongs to a study of T cell responses to AZD1222 COVID-19 vaccine. Study results and caveats: Seropositive at baseline were only 5 to 7 AZD1222 recipients. Clonal diversity may have been underestimated, and the donors were mostly white British, with more females than males.

The CDR3 is made up of 15 amino acids. Unmatched junction bases numbered 5, after V lost 4 bases and J lost 4 bases. The V gene's germline CDR1 is MNHEY and CDR2 SVGAGI. The material sequenced was peripheral blood, taken 28 days after the second AZD1222 dose. This sequence joins TRBV6-5 and TRBJ1-5; 9 bases line up with TRBD1. The sequence derives from an adult who received the AZD1222 COVID-19 vaccine. The chain's CDR3 is CASSFSGTGNQPQHF. In nucleotides, the CDR3 is TGTGCCAGCAGTTTTTCCGGGACAGGGAATCAGCCCCAGCATTTT.